This T cell receptor (beta chain) was sequenced for a study of blood T cell repertoires in COVID-19 (dated by TCRdb to about 2020). Describing the broader study: Collaborator samples came from the United States, Italy and Spain and covered acute and convalescent phases of COVID-19. The prospective study material was composed of cDNA or gDNA derived from T cells, B-cell-depleted T cells, or PBMCs. Subjects who had been exposed to COVID-19, were actively infected with it, or had recovered from it provided the deeply sampled blood TCRbeta repertoires that made up the dataset. A freely available public database, intended as a resource for researchers studying the immune response to SARS-CoV-2, is where the repertoires were released. Samples were obtained from the ongoing ImmuneRACE study (first 160 participants) and from approximately 1,200 subjects provided by 6 global collaborators. Nearly every sample came with metadata listing a de-identified subject ID, COVID-19 status, age in years and sex. Where available, HLA class I and class II types were taken from metadata supplied by the sample provider and were not determined by assay-based typing. The paper as a whole reports these results and caveats: Clinical and demographic metadata were provided uncurated, with the amount varying by source and participant.

This clone has only one observation. Its antigen is currently not known. Per-base quality was not reported, and no clone a single base away is much larger than it. Participants in the prospective study were enrolled through a virtual design, were aged roughly 18 to 90 years, and lived in roughly 24 United States geographic areas. To assign participants to cohorts, the prospective study relied on clinical history that participants themselves reported in a screening survey and a study questionnaire. ImmuneRACE Cohort 3 recovered participants were defined by two consecutive negative NP/OP PCR tests, healthcare professional clearance, or symptom resolution. Mobile phlebotomists in the prospective study collected whole blood, serum and a nasopharyngeal or oropharyngeal swab from every participant. Participants in the prospective study had the option to provide additional blood draws and questionnaires over an approximately 2-month period. Before DNA extraction, blood samples from the prospective study were shipped at room temperature or frozen.

The immunoSEQ Assay, a bias-controlled multiplex PCR, was used to amplify TCRbeta CDR3 regions from genomic DNA. The study's processing was this. The number of nucleated cells in each sample was estimated from the amplification of reference gene primers within the assay. Sequence reads were collapsed and filtered to measure the absolute abundance of every unique TCRbeta CDR3 rearrangement. Productive Simpson clonality was computed per sample as the square root of Simpson's diversity index over productive rearrangements. Entries here come from immuneACCESS through TCRdb and include only in-frame sequences with V and J called. Some clones fail to appear in such tables; in the studies checked, an unresolved V gene covers under half of the shortfall, and the cause of the remainder is unknown. V, J and clone size reflect that table, while D and trimming were determined from the DNA. The sample has 350,000 to 400,000 clones on record, about 90% of them singletons. The ten most abundant clones make up 2.5% to 3.5% of the sample.

This receptor was identified in a woman in her twenties or thirties who had recovered from COVID-19. Material for sequencing was PBMCs or T cells enriched from blood (not recorded which).

At the DNA level, the sequence is TGTGCCAGCAGCTCCCCGGGTACCGGGGAGCTGTTTTTT. Its protein reads: CASSSPGTGELFF. Recombination linked TRBV7-8 to TRBJ2-2; no confident D gene assignment can be made. V lost 4 bases and J lost 5 bases; the stretch between them is 8 bases long. The CDR3 runs 13 residues from the cysteine to the phenylalanine. The entry retains the CDR3 DNA only, 39 bases that are in frame from base 1. The germline V gene specifies SGHVS as CDR1 and FQNEAQ as CDR2. The CDR3 plus the reference TRBV7-8 and TRBJ2-2 genes for the other parts give the full variable domain: GAGVSQSPRYKVAKRGQDVALRCDPISGHVSLFWYQQALGQGPEFLTYFQNEAQLDKSGLPSDRFFAERPEGSVSTLKIQRTQQEDSAVYLCASSSPGTGELFFGEGSRLTVL.